The table lists the clone carrying this TCR beta chain with a few counts. Its matching antigen is unknown. Treatment meaning: 10-day PBMC culture with coronavirus spike peptide pools or control peptides (ViraFEST assay). Losses at the gene ends were 4 bases for V and 7 bases for J; bases not matched to a gene: 7. Looked up from germline, CDR1 is SGHNT and CDR2 is YYREEE (reference sequence). The CDR3 consists of 14 residues. This sample was taken from a study of vaccination and CD4 T cells after COVID-19. Whole-study context: Each convalescent patient was PCR positive for SARS-CoV-2 on nasal swab; roughly nine cases were mild and one severe. Blood was drawn a median around 70 days post second dose, range 14 to 241. Investigators stimulated cells with overlapping spike peptides drawn from SARS-CoV-2, HCoV-NL63, HCoV-OC43 and HCoV-229E.

CD4+ T cells that had been cultured provided DNA sequenced with the Oncomine TCR Beta short-read assay. From the PCR reads, TCRdb called clonotypes with MiXCR, one entry per CDR3 protein. Among about 17,000 distinct CDR3 sequences listed, approximately 45% were seen once. J is TRBJ2-3 and V is TRBV5-4; 9 bases match TRBD2. The TCR was taken from a human donor who had recovered from COVID-19. Sequencing was performed on CD4+ T cells from blood, cultured in vitro, taken after SARS-CoV-2 vaccination. This CDR3 reads CASSPTSGSNTQYF. The CDR3, as DNA: TGTGCCAGCAGCCCGACTAGCGGCTCAAATACGCAGTATTTT.